This TCR beta chain derives from a study of blood T cells in healthy people across ages. V was trimmed by 0 bases and J by 9 bases, leaving 18 bases between them. The germline V gene has CDR1 MGHRA and CDR2 YSYEKL. The CDR3 runs 16 residues. Study-level findings and limits: One million T cells yielded diversity estimates that were considered underestimates. Whereas aged donors had fewer naive CD4+ cells, long-lived donors had more of them and higher diversity.

This clonotype was seen many times. Antigen specificity is unknown. PCR was performed a second time for roughly 7 to 11 cycles using a sample-barcoded 5' primer and a J-beta primer mix. Template switching added a 12-random-nucleotide identifier to every cDNA molecule. In TCRdb, the 5' RACE reads were re-called with MiXCR into one record per CDR3 protein. This sample has about 570,000 distinct CDR3 sequences, with 25% to 30% found just once. Sequences were obtained from blood. The V and J genes are TRBV4-1 and TRBJ1-3; D ambiguous. This TCR was recovered from a woman in her seventies in good health. CDR3 bases: TGCGCCAGCAGCCAAGATCCGGCGCGGATGGGCGGCACCATATATTTT. It specifies CASSQDPARMGGTIYF.